The sequence of this T cell receptor (beta chain) was determined in a study of blood T cell repertoires in COVID-19. About the study: Acute and convalescent COVID-19 specimens originated in the United States, Italy and Spain. PBMCs, B-cell-depleted T cells, or T cells were the source of the cDNA or gDNA that made up the material.

CDR1 is SEHNR and CDR2 is FQNEAQ in the germline V gene (reference sequence). The CDR3 consists of 14 residues. J lost 6 bases, V lost 5 bases, and 4 bases had no gene match. Source study methods: Cell counts per sample came from amplifying reference gene primers. Profiled with immunoSEQ multiplex PCR; TCRdb holds only in-frame clones, not every one. V and J calls plus clone size are reproduced from that table; the DNA served to infer D and trimming. The sample has over 300,000 clones, about four fifths seen once. Sample: peripheral blood. This clonotype was obtained from a woman in her 50s with acute or convalescent COVID-19. This chain connects TRBV7-9 to TRBJ1-4; TRBD1 aligns across 9 bases. DNA of the CDR3: TGTGCCAGCAGCCCCGGGACAGGGTATGAAAAACTGTTTTTT. Translated, it gives CASSPGTGYEKLFF.